This record covers a single T cell receptor (beta chain). These data belong to a study of shared clonotypes between healthy human individuals. On the study more broadly: Per-donor plates numbered three CD4 naive, three CD4 memory, two CD8 naive and one CD8 memory.

Deep-level running was used for the assay. Clones were sequenced by immunoSEQ multiplex PCR, and TCRdb holds only the in-frame ones, with some missing. The table has 2 million to 2.5 million clones, about 94% seen once; the top ten hold less than 0.15%. In the CD4+ fraction, cells were divided into CD45RA+ naive and CD45RA-negative memory subsets. The material sequenced was naive CD4+ T cells sorted from blood. Specified subset: CD45RA+ positively selected. The sequence came from a man between 18 and 35 years old in good health.

CDR3 amino acids: CAISIGPRTGGNYGYTF. DNA of the CDR3: TGTGCCATCAGTATAGGACCGAGGACAGGGGGGAACTATGGCTACACCTTC. V and J are TRBV10-3 and TRBJ1-2; 10 bases match TRBD1. The CDR3 runs 17 residues. The ends lost 5 bases at V and 2 bases at J; junction bases unmatched: 11. Germline values: CDR1 ENHRY, CDR2 SYGVKD.